A single sample is the source of the 30 T cell receptor beta chains below, sequenced in a study of blood T cell repertoires in COVID-19. This table comes from immunoSEQ multiplex PCR, and its TCRdb copy is limited to in-frame clones, with some not included. This table has around 260,000 clones, about 85% appearing once. The sequenced sample consisted of peripheral blood. These TCRs come from a man aged 60 to 75 who had recovered from COVID-19.

The chain links TRBV6-5 to TRBJ1-4; 12 bases fit TRBD1. V shed 4 bases, J shed 7 bases, and the junction held 7 bases outside the gene matches. The CDR3 is 16 amino acids. Looked up from germline, CDR1 is MNHEY and CDR2 is SVGAGI. The CDR3 is CASSLGTGGRGEKLFF. CDR3 sequence (DNA): TGTGCCAGCAGTTTGGGGACAGGGGGCAGAGGTGAAAAACTGTTTTTT.

The chain recombines TRBV30 with TRBJ2-7; 8 nucleotides align to TRBD1. The CDR3 totals 13 residues. Germline V gene lookup returns CDR1 GTSNPN and CDR2 SVGIG (reference sequence). V shed 3 bases, J shed 1 base, and the junction held 2 bases outside the gene matches. Here the CDR3 reads CAWSRDRSYEQYF. CDR3 DNA: TGTGCCTGGAGCCGGGACAGGTCCTACGAGCAGTACTTC.

This chain joins TRBV5-5 and TRBJ1-3, with D unclear. V was trimmed by 4 bases and J by 4 bases, leaving 12 bases between them. The germline V gene has CDR1 SGHKS and CDR2 YYEKEE (reference sequence). The CDR3 loop spans 14 amino acids. CDR3 nucleotides: TGTGCCAGCAGCCGGGTTTCTTCCGGAAACACCATATATTTT. Protein product: CASSRVSSGNTIYF.

The genes are TRBV10-1 and TRBJ1-1; D is perhaps TRBD1 (5 bases). CDR1 WNHNN and CDR2 SYGVQD come from the germline V gene (reference sequence). The V gene lost 7 bases and the J gene lost 0 bases, with 12 bases spanning the gap. The CDR3 has 14 amino acids. CDR3 DNA sequence: TGCGCCAGCAATTTTAGCAGGGTGAACACTGAAGCTTTCTTT. The encoded protein is CASNFSRVNTEAFF.

The CDR3 DNA sequence: TGTGCCAGCAGCTTGAGAGCCGGACAGGGAAGCTACGAGCAGTACTTC. It translates to CASSLRAGQGSYEQYF. The chain recombines TRBV5-6 with TRBJ2-7; TRBD1 aligns across 8 bases. CDR3 length: 16 residues. Germline assignment: CDR1 SGHDT and CDR2 YYEEEE. V dropped 1 base and J dropped 3; count of bases not matched to a gene: 9.

This clone has just one count. V is TRBV7-2 and J is TRBJ1-6; no clear D gene. The CDR3 has 17 residues. Germline assignment: CDR1 SGHTA and CDR2 FQGNSA. V lost 2 bases to trimming and J lost 0 bases, with 11 bases between them. The CDR3 DNA reads TGTGCCAGCAGCTTACTGGGCTCGAGCTCCTATAATTCACCCCTCCACTTT. It codes for CASSLLGSSSYNSPLHF. The variable domain in full, with the rest retrieved from reference TRBV7-2 and TRBJ1-6, is GAGVSQSPSNKVTEKGKDVELRCDPISGHTALYWYRQSLGQGLEFLIYFQGNSAPDKSGLPSDRFSAERTGGSVSTLTIQRTQQEDSAVYLCASSLLGSSSYNSPLHFGNGTRLTVT.

The V and J genes are TRBV7-2 and TRBJ1-3, with 8 bases fitting TRBD1. The V and J ends lost 5 bases and 0 bases, in that order; junction bases with no gene match: 6. Germline V gene lookup returns CDR1 SGHTA and CDR2 FQGNSA. This CDR3 region has 16 residues. This CDR3 is CASSPRTGLSGNTIYF. For the CDR3, the DNA is TGTGCCAGCAGCCCCCGGACAGGGCTCTCTGGAAACACCATATATTTT.

This chain uses TRBV15 with TRBJ2-7; 7 bases match TRBD2. The J segment lost 1 base and the V segment lost 1 base, leaving 4 bases of the junction unmatched. Germline V gene lookup returns CDR1 LNHNV and CDR2 YYDKDF (reference sequence). The CDR3 is 15 amino acids. This CDR3 reads CATSRVGGGSYEQYF. The CDR3 region has the DNA TGTGCCACCAGCAGAGTCGGCGGGGGTTCCTACGAGCAGTACTTC.

This chain connects TRBV3-1 (or the pseudogene TRBV3-2) to TRBJ2-3; TRBD2 is a possible D gene (5 bases). The ends were cut back, 2 bases at V and 6 bases at J, with 9 bases in the middle. CDR3 length: 13 residues. Per the germline V gene, CDR1 is LGHDT and CDR2 is YNNKEL (reference sequence). DNA of the CDR3: TGTGCCAGCAGCCAACGGGAAGGGGATACGCAGTATTTT. As protein: CASSQREGDTQYF.

This clone occurred a few times. The chain employs TRBV29-1 and TRBJ1-1; D possibly corresponds to TRBD1 (6 bases). The CDR3 loop spans 12 amino acids. Trimming left V 6 bases short and J 11 bases short, with 19 bases between. The germline CDR1 and CDR2 sequences are SQVTM and ANQGSEA. In DNA form, the CDR3 reads TGCAGCGTCAAATCAGGGGCGACCCAGGCTTTCTTT. Translated: CSVKSGATQAFF.

This chain connects TRBV7-9 to TRBJ2-5; D possibly corresponds to TRBD2 (6 bases). The CDR3 spans 16 residues. Trimming took 4 bases from V and 2 from J, leaving 17 bases between them. Germline V gene lookup returns CDR1 SEHNR and CDR2 FQNEAQ (reference sequence). DNA of the CDR3: TGTGCCAGCAGCTCATGGGGGGTACTCTTACAAGAGACCCAGTACTTC. It specifies CASSSWGVLLQETQYF.

The chain joins TRBV19 to TRBJ1-2; weak D call: TRBD1 (5 bases). Germline CDR1 and CDR2: LNHDA and SQIVND (reference sequence). The CDR3 extends over 15 amino acids. The germline V and J ends were trimmed by 5 bases and 2 bases, with 15 bases remaining between them. The CDR3 loop is CASSGRDSLNYGYTF. CDR3 sequence (DNA): TGTGCCAGTAGTGGGAGGGACTCACTCAACTATGGCTACACCTTC.

This clone was detected once. This rearrangement joins TRBV5-1 to TRBJ2-2, with no clear D. Germline V CDR1 and CDR2: SGHRS, YFSETQ. This CDR3 contains 15 residues. V dropped 4 bases and J dropped 0 bases, with 10 bases sitting between them. The DNA of the CDR3 is TGCGCCAGCAGCCTACAGAGTACGAACACCGGGGAGCTGTTTTTT. As protein: CASSLQSTNTGELFF.

The rearrangement links TRBV12-3 or TRBV12-4 to TRBJ1-2, with D possibly matching TRBD1 (5 bases). The V end lost 5 bases, the J end lost 4 bases, and 11 bases lay between the germline ends. The CDR3 covers 13 residues. DNA of the CDR3: TGTGCCAGCAGTCAGACAGAACTCTATGGCTACACCTTC. Translation gives CASSQTELYGYTF.

V usage is TRBV5-4 and J usage is TRBJ2-7, with a possible D match to TRBD1 (6 bases). This CDR3 spans 17 amino acids. V was trimmed by 0 bases and J by 0 bases, leaving 16 bases between them. Germline V gives CDR1 SGHNT, CDR2 YYREEE (reference sequence). CDR3: CASSLGGRGLDSYEQYF. The CDR3 DNA reads as TGTGCCAGCAGCTTGGGGGGGCGAGGGCTGGACTCCTACGAGCAGTACTTC.

The chain has TRBV5-1 and TRBJ1-1; D possibly corresponds to TRBD1 (6 bases). The ends were cut back, 4 bases at V and 1 base at J, with 11 bases in the middle. This CDR3 spans 14 amino acids. CDR1 SGHRS and CDR2 YFSETQ come from the germline V gene. CDR3 coding DNA: TGCGCCAGCAGCCCGGGACATACGAACACTGAAGCTTTCTTT. This gives the protein CASSPGHTNTEAFF.

The chain has TRBV6-5 and TRBJ1-4, with D unclear. Deletions cut 6 bases from V and 8 bases from J, with 16 bases between. Germline loops: CDR1 MNHEY, CDR2 SVGAGI. The CDR3 consists of 14 residues. For the CDR3, the DNA is TGTGCCAGCAGACCGGATGTCGCGGGGGAAAAACTGTTTTTT. Protein product: CASRPDVAGEKLFF.

This rearrangement joins TRBV7-8 to TRBJ2-1, with 7 bases fitting TRBD1. V dropped 9 bases and J dropped 6; count of bases not matched to a gene: 14. This CDR3 spans 15 amino acids. Germline lookup yields CDR1 SGHVS and CDR2 FQNEAQ. The CDR3 nucleotides are TGTGCCAGTAGGGTGACAGGGAAAAGACTCAATGAGCAGTTCTTC. It is translated as CASRVTGKRLNEQFF.

The chain recombines TRBV7-8 with TRBJ1-1; 7 positions match TRBD1. With V trimmed by 7 bases and J by 1 base, 6 bases remained unmatched. The CDR3 covers 14 residues. CDR1 and CDR2 from the germline V gene are SGHVS and FQNEAQ. CDR3: CASMRGLGNTEAFF. For the CDR3, the DNA is TGTGCCAGCATGAGGGGGCTGGGGAACACTGAAGCTTTCTTT. The variable domain in full, completed from reference TRBV7-8 and TRBJ1-1, reads GAGVSQSPRYKVAKRGQDVALRCDPISGHVSLFWYQQALGQGPEFLTYFQNEAQLDKSGLPSDRFFAERPEGSVSTLKIQRTQQEDSAVYLCASMRGLGNTEAFFGQGTRLTVV.

The V gene is TRBV6-2 or TRBV6-3, the J gene TRBJ2-5; TRBD1 matches at 9 bases. With 6 bases clipped from V and 5 bases from J, the junction kept 19 bases outside the gene matches. The CDR3 covers 18 residues. Germline CDR1 MNHEY, CDR2 SVGEGT. CDR3 nucleotides: TGTGCCAGCAGCCGCCGGGACAGGGATCTGTTGTTTGGTGAGACCCAGTACTTC. It is translated as CASSRRDRDLLFGETQYF.

The chain joins TRBV14 to TRBJ1-6; TRBD1 agrees at 8 bases. CDR3 length equals 15 residues. Unmatched junction bases numbered 3, after V lost 2 bases and J lost 6 bases. Germline V gene data show CDR1 as SGHDN and CDR2 as FVKESK. CDR3 coding DNA: TGTGCCAGCAGCCAAACAGGGGGTGTTAATTCACCCCTCCACTTT. Protein sequence: CASSQTGGVNSPLHF.

This clone was observed once. The chain recombines TRBV12-3 or TRBV12-4 with TRBJ1-1, with D possibly TRBD1 on 6 matching bases. Trimming stripped 7 bases from V and 11 bases from J, with 14 bases between. The CDR3 has 11 amino acids. CDR3 nucleotides: TGTGCCAGCACCACAGGGTACGGGGCTTTCTTT. The encoded protein is CASTTGYGAFF.

This clone was seen repeatedly, ten times or more. CDR3 bases: TGTGCCAGCAGCGGGACAGGGAAATACGCCAACGTCCTGACTTTC. Amino acid sequence: CASSGTGKYANVLTF. This chain joins TRBV7-9 and TRBJ2-6; the match to TRBD1 covers 9 bases. Germline V gives CDR1 SEHNR, CDR2 FQNEAQ (reference sequence). After removal of 5 bases from V and 7 bases from J, the junction contained 6 bases not matched to a gene. CDR3 length: 15 amino acids.

This rearrangement joins TRBV2 to TRBJ2-2, with TRBD2 as a possible D gene (5 bases). This CDR3 has 15 amino acids. Germline V gene lookup returns CDR1 SNHLY and CDR2 FYNNEI. V shed 0 bases and J shed 5 bases, with 10 bases lying between them. CDR3 amino acids: CASSEALSGTGELFF. In DNA, the CDR3 is TGTGCCAGCAGTGAAGCGCTTTCGGGGACCGGGGAGCTGTTTTTT.

The J gene is TRBJ2-1, the V gene TRBV12-5; TRBD1 matches at 7 bases. The CDR3 totals 12 residues. J gave up 7 bases and V 4 bases, and 1 base lay outside the gene matches. The germline V gene has CDR1 LGHNT and CDR2 FRNRAP. DNA for the CDR3: TGTGCTAGTGGTTGGGACAGAAATGAGCAGTTCTTC. It codes for CASGWDRNEQFF. The variable domain in full, completed from reference TRBV12-5 and TRBJ2-1, reads DARVTQTPRHKVTEMGQEVTMRCQPILGHNTVFWYRQTMMQGLELLAYFRNRAPLDDSGMPKDRFSAEMPDATLATLKIQPSEPRDSAVYFCASGWDRNEQFFGPGTRLTVL.

The gene calls are TRBV18 and TRBJ2-2; tentative D call: TRBD1 (5 bases). V lost 1 base and J 1 base, leaving 10 bases between the germline ends. CDR1 is KGHSH, CDR2 LQKENI, per germline. This CDR3 contains 16 residues. DNA of the CDR3: TGTGCCAGCTCACCACGGGTGGGGCTGAACACCGGGGAGCTGTTTTTT. This sequence encodes CASSPRVGLNTGELFF.

The V gene is TRBV6-6, the J gene TRBJ1-1; D gene ambiguous. V lost 6 bases and J 6 bases, leaving 11 bases between the germline ends. Germline V lookup: CDR1 MNHNY, CDR2 SVGAGI (reference sequence). CDR3 length equals 12 residues. DNA for the CDR3: TGTGCCAGCAGGCCAACTTCACCTGAAGCTTTCTTT. It yields the protein CASRPTSPEAFF.

The chain joins TRBV6-5 to TRBJ2-5; weak D call: TRBD2 (6 bases). The CDR3 is made up of 11 amino acids. Deletions cut 7 bases from V and 4 bases from J, with 7 bases between. CDR1 MNHEY and CDR2 SVGAGI come from the germline V gene. The CDR3 is CASKGGETQYF. As DNA, the CDR3 is TGTGCCAGCAAGGGAGGAGAGACCCAGTACTTC.

This chain uses TRBV30 with TRBJ2-4, with TRBD2 as a possible D gene (6 bases). This CDR3 comprises 17 residues. The V end was cut by 6 bases, the J end by 0 bases, with 21 bases between. Germline lookup yields CDR1 GTSNPN and CDR2 SVGIG (reference sequence). This chain's CDR3 is CACDTSGGGVAKNIQYF. CDR3 DNA: TGTGCCTGCGACACTTCTGGGGGAGGTGTAGCCAAAAACATTCAGTACTTC.

This chain uses TRBV5-1 with TRBJ2-3; weak D call: TRBD2 (7 bases). CDR1 is SGHRS and CDR2 is YFSETQ in the germline V gene. The CDR3 spans 19 residues. V gave up 0 bases and J gave up 0 bases, with 20 bases separating them. CDR3 region: CASSLVARGLAVSTDTQYF. The CDR3 DNA follows: TGCGCCAGCAGCTTGGTAGCGCGGGGGCTAGCGGTTAGCACAGATACGCAGTATTTT.